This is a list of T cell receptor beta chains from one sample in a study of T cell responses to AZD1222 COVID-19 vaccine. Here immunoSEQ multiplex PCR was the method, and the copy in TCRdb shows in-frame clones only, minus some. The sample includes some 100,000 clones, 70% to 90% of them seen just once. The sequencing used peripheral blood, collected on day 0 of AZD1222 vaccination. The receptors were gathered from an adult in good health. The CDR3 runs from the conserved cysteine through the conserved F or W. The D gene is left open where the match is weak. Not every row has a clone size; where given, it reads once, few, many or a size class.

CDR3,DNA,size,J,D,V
CAWSIGDREGQPQHF,TGTGCCTGGAGTATCGGGGACAGGGAGGGACAGCCCCAGCATTTT,.,TRBJ1-5,TRBD1,TRBV30
CASSPGQYSNQPQHF,TGCGCCAGCAGCCCGGGACAGTATAGCAATCAGCCCCAGCATTTT,once,TRBJ1-5,TRBD1,TRBV5-1
CASSPISGLGNQPQHF,TGTGCCAGCAGTCCCATTTCAGGGTTGGGCAATCAGCCCCAGCATTTT,.,TRBJ1-5,.,TRBV28
CASSRDHGRTEAFF,TGTGCCAGCAGCCGGGACCATGGGAGGACTGAAGCTTTCTTT,.,TRBJ1-1,.,TRBV6-5
CASSSGGSNSPLHF,TGTGCCAGCAGCTCAGGGGGCTCTAATTCACCCCTCCACTTT,.,TRBJ1-6,TRBD1,TRBV5-6
CATSDLVGDRGLDTQYF,TGTGCCACCAGTGATTTGGTGGGGGACAGGGGGCTGGATACGCAGTATTTT,.,TRBJ2-3,TRBD1,TRBV24-1
CASSLGVSRTEAFF,TGCGCCAGCAGCTTGGGGGTCAGTCGGACTGAAGCTTTCTTT,.,TRBJ1-1,.,TRBV5-1
CASSTPGNTEAFF,TGTGCCAGTAGCACCCCGGGGAACACTGAAGCTTTCTTT,once,TRBJ1-1,.,TRBV19
CASSEGTGGVPQHF,TGTGCCAGCAGTGAAGGGACAGGGGGTGTGCCCCAGCATTTT,once,TRBJ1-5,TRBD1,TRBV6-1
CASSPLPGPGGNTIYF,TGTGCCAGCTCACCGCTCCCGGGCCCAGGAGGAAACACCATATATTTT,.,TRBJ1-3,.,TRBV18
CASTPGGEFQPQHF,TGTGCCAGCACCCCAGGGGGCGAGTTTCAGCCCCAGCATTTT,few,TRBJ1-5,TRBD1,TRBV6-5
CASSPIGAYTGELFF,TGTGCCAGCAGCCCCATTGGAGCCTACACCGGGGAGCTGTTTTTT,.,TRBJ2-2,.,TRBV11-3
CASSSKLADQETQYF,TGTGCCAGCAGCTCGAAACTAGCGGATCAAGAGACCCAGTACTTC,.,TRBJ2-5,TRBD2,TRBV11-2
CATSDLRDTQYF,TGTGCCACCAGTGATTTAAGAGATACGCAGTATTTT,.,TRBJ2-3,.,TRBV24-1
CASSLTGGADEQYF,TGTGCCAGCAGCTTGACAGGGGGCGCGGACGAGCAGTACTTC,.,TRBJ2-7,TRBD1,TRBV5-6
CASLGGAVTNEKLFF,TGTGCCAGCCTGGGGGGGGCGGTAACTAATGAAAAACTGTTTTTT,.,TRBJ1-4,.,TRBV6-5
CASIPGDRGGQETQYF,TGTGCCAGCATACCGGGAGACCGGGGGGGTCAAGAGACCCAGTACTTC,.,TRBJ2-5,TRBD2,TRBV5-8
CASRQGFGNTIYF,TGTGCCAGCAGACAGGGGTTTGGAAACACCATATATTTT,.,TRBJ1-3,TRBD1,TRBV12-3/TRBV12-4
CASRTGQSTDTQYF,TGTGCCAGCAGGACCGGGCAGAGCACAGATACGCAGTATTTT,.,TRBJ2-3,.,TRBV6-5
CASSLVFRGQVNTEAFF,TGTGCCAGCAGCTTAGTTTTTCGGGGACAGGTGAACACTGAAGCTTTCTTT,few,TRBJ1-1,TRBD1,TRBV11-2
CASSPQGEKLFF,TGTGCCAGCAGCCCGCAAGGGGAAAAACTGTTTTTT,.,TRBJ1-4,.,TRBV11-2
CASSLYENSPLHF,TGTGCCAGCAGCTTATACGAGAATTCACCCCTCCACTTT,.,TRBJ1-6,.,TRBV7-9
CASSSVPGSVHLHF,TGTGCCAGCAGCTCCGTCCCGGGGTCTGTGCACCTCCACTTT,.,TRBJ1-6,.,TRBV5-6
CASSQGGLAFGNEQFF,TGTGCCAGCAGCCAAGGTGGACTAGCATTCGGTAATGAGCAGTTCTTC,once,TRBJ2-1,TRBD2,TRBV3-1/TRBV3-2
CASGHRRDQPQHF,TGTGCCAGCGGCCACCGGCGGGATCAGCCCCAGCATTTT,.,TRBJ1-5,.,TRBV12-3/TRBV12-4
CASSPTSNYGYTF,TGTGCCAGCAGCCCGACATCTAACTATGGCTACACCTTC,once,TRBJ1-2,.,TRBV11-2
CASSVTPGVETQYF,TGTGCCAGCAGCGTTACCCCGGGAGTTGAGACCCAGTACTTC,.,TRBJ2-5,.,TRBV7-2
CASSISPNTDTQYF,TGTGCCAGTAGTATATCTCCTAACACAGATACGCAGTATTTT,.,TRBJ2-3,.,TRBV19
CASSRDRKNTEAFF,TGTGCCAGCAGCCGTGACAGGAAGAACACTGAAGCTTTCTTT,.,TRBJ1-1,.,TRBV6-5
CASSPGTLSYNEQFF,TGTGCCAGCAGCCCCGGGACACTCTCCTACAATGAGCAGTTCTTC,.,TRBJ2-1,.,TRBV6-2/TRBV6-3
CASSQVEPAGEQYF,TGTGCCAGCAGCCAAGTGGAACCCGCTGGGGAGCAGTACTTC,.,TRBJ2-7,.,TRBV4-2
CASSIRDPDVGNEKLFF,TGTGCCAGTAGTATTAGAGACCCCGACGTGGGAAATGAAAAACTGTTTTTT,many,TRBJ1-4,.,TRBV19
CASSIGGGDEAFF,TGTGCCAGTAGTATAGGGGGGGGAGATGAAGCTTTCTTT,.,TRBJ1-1,.,TRBV19
CASSLDQGHNEQFF,TGTGCCAGCAGCTTGGATCAGGGTCACAATGAGCAGTTCTTC,.,TRBJ2-1,.,TRBV5-4
CASRRDRGRVDTQYF,TGTGCCAGTAGGAGGGACAGGGGGCGCGTAGATACGCAGTATTTT,.,TRBJ2-3,TRBD1,TRBV19
CASSLKGLASSGMNTEAFF,TGTGCCAGCAGCTTAAAGGGCTTGGCGTCTTCTGGAATGAACACTGAAGCTTTCTTT,.,TRBJ1-1,.,TRBV7-8
CASGMTGTYQPQHF,TGTGCCAGCGGGATGACAGGTACCTATCAGCCCCAGCATTTT,.,TRBJ1-5,.,TRBV27
CASSLVQGSLHF,TGTGCCAGCAGCTTGGTCCAGGGTAGCCTCCACTTT,.,TRBJ1-6,.,TRBV7-2
CASSQWRGHHSGNTIYF,TGTGCCAGCAGCCAATGGCGGGGACATCACTCTGGAAACACCATATATTTT,.,TRBJ1-3,.,TRBV14
CASSLSTTGELFF,TGTGCCAGCAGCCTCAGTACGACTGGGGAGCTGTTTTTT,.,TRBJ2-2,.,TRBV7-3
CASSSPGRSYNEQFF,TGTGCCAGCAGCTCTCCCGGGCGGTCTTACAATGAGCAGTTCTTC,.,TRBJ2-1,.,TRBV5-4